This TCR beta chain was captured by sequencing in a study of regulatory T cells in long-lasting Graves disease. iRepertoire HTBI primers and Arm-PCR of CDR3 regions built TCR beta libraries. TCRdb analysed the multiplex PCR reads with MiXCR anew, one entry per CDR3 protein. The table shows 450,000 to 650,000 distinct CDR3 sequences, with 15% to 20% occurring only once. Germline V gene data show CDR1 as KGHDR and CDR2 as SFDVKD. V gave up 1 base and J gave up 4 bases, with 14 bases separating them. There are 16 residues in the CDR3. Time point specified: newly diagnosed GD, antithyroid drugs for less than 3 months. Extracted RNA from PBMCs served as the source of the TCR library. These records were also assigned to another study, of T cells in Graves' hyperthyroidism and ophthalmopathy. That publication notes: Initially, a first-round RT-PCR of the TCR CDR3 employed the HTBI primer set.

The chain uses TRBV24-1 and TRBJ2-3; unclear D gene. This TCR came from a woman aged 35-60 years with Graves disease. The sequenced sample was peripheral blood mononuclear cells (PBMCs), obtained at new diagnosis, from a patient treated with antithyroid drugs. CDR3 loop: CATSDFGSPYADTQYF. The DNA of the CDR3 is TGTGCCACCAGTGATTTTGGCAGCCCCTACGCAGATACGCAGTATTTT.